One sample yielded the 6 T cell receptor beta chains listed below, sequenced in a study of T cells in Graves' hyperthyroidism and ophthalmopathy. Regions amplified from RNA transcripts were the TCR beta CDR3 regions. The HTBI primer set served for first-round RT-PCR of the TCR CDR3. One entry per CDR3 protein, called by TCRdb with MiXCR from the multiplex PCR reads. The sample lists about 200,000 distinct CDR3 sequences; roughly a sixth were seen once. The material sequenced was blood. Every receptor here comes from a woman aged 50 to 60 with Graves' hyperthyroidism.

This clonotype was seen ten or more times. The chain employs TRBV9 and TRBJ2-3; D is undetermined. V lost 3 bases, J lost 0 bases, and 8 bases lay in between. The CDR3 runs 14 residues. Germline V lookup: CDR1 SGDLS, CDR2 YYNGEE. For the CDR3, the DNA is TGTGCCAGCAGCGATTCTGGGAGCACAGATACGCAGTATTTT. Translation: CASSDSGSTDTQYF.

This clonotype was detected a few times. J is TRBJ1-1 and V is TRBV18; no clear D. The ends were cut back, 3 bases at V and 0 bases at J, with 14 bases in the middle. CDR1 is KGHSH, CDR2 LQKENI, per germline. This CDR3 region has 16 residues. The CDR3 bases are TGTGCCAGCTCACCCCAGCGGTTAGATTTGAACACTGAAGCTTTCTTT. Its protein product is CASSPQRLDLNTEAFF.

This clonotype occurred many times. The CDR3 is CASSLRGEGTEAFF. CDR3 bases: TGTGCCAGCAGTTTACGGGGGGAGGGCACTGAAGCTTTCTTT. The V gene is TRBV12-3 or TRBV12-4, the J gene TRBJ1-1; maybe TRBD1 (5 bases). The V end lost 2 bases, the J end lost 4 bases, and 11 bases lay between the germline ends. This CDR3 has 14 amino acids.

At least ten counts were recorded for this clonotype. J is TRBJ2-2 and V is TRBV12-3 or TRBV12-4, with a possible D match to TRBD1 (5 bases). The V end lost 4 bases, the J end lost 5 bases, and 8 bases lay between the germline ends. The CDR3 spans 13 residues. The CDR3 DNA reads TGTGCCAGCAGTTCCAGGGTTACCGGGGAGCTGTTTTTT. Amino acids: CASSSRVTGELFF.

V and J are TRBV28 and TRBJ2-4; 8 bases agree with TRBD2. The CDR3 sequence is 16 residues long. Losses at the gene ends were 11 bases for V and 0 bases for J; bases not matched to a gene: 12. Germline lookup yields CDR1 MDHEN and CDR2 SYDVKM. Here the CDR3 reads CAGIRGGLLAKNIQYF. The DNA for the CDR3 is TGTGCCGGTATCCGGGGGGGGTTACTAGCCAAAAACATTCAGTACTTC. The full variable domain, completed using reference TRBV28 and TRBJ2-4, is DVKVTQSSRYLVKRTGEKVFLECVQDMDHENMFWYRQDPGLGLRLIYFSYDVKMKEKGDIPEGYSVSREKKERFSLILESASTNQTSMYLCAGIRGGLLAKNIQYFGAGTRLSVL.

This clonotype was observed a few times. This CDR3 reads CASSNGGALPGNTIYF. Written as DNA, the CDR3 is TGTGCCAGCAGCAACGGTGGGGCCCTCCCTGGAAACACCATATATTTT. The J gene is TRBJ1-3, the V gene TRBV11-3, with a tentative D call TRBD1 (5 bases). This CDR3 contains 16 residues. Germline lookup yields CDR1 SGHNT and CDR2 YENEEA. Trimming shortened V by 5 bases and J by 2 bases, and 16 bases separated the two germline ends.